This T cell receptor beta chain originates from a study of shared clonotypes between healthy human individuals. Study at large: A couple of women and a few men aged 18 to 49 made up the donors.

The donors, healthy adults who were HIV-negative, had experienced no recent acute infections or vaccinations. The CDR3 consists of 15 residues. Germline V lookup: CDR1 SGHTA, CDR2 FQGNSA. The V gene end was trimmed by 0 bases and the J gene end by 13 bases; junction bases not matched to a gene: 12. TCRdb keeps only in-frame clones here, not all; method: immunoSEQ multiplex PCR. This sample has roughly 500,000 clones, with 70% to 80% found just once. The chain employs TRBV7-2 and TRBJ2-1, with 7 bases lining up with TRBD2. The sample comprised PBMCs. This clonotype was obtained from a woman aged 40-49 years in good health. Some clones in this sample may be carry-over from other donors' samples. DNA for the CDR3: TGTGCCAGCAGCTTAGCGGGCGGGAGCAGTTGGAACCAGTTCTTC. It encodes CASSLAGGSSWNQFF.